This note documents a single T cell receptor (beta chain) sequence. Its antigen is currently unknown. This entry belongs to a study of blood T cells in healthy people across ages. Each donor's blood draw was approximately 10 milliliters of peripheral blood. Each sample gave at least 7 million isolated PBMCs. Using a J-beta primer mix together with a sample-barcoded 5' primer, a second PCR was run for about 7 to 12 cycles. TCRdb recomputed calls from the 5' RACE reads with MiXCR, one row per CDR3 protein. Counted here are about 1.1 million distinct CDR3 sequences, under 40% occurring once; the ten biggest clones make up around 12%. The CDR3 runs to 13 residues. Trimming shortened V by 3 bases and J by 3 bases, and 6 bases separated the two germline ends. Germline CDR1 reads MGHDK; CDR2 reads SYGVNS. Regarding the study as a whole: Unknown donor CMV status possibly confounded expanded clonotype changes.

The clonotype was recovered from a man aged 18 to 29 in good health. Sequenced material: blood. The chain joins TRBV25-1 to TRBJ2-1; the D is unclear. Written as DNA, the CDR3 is TGTGCCAGCAGTGACCCTTTCTACAATGAGCAGTTCTTC. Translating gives CASSDPFYNEQFF.